The clone carrying this TCR beta chain turned up a few times. Its antigen remains unknown. Each sample yielded at least 5.5 micrograms of PBMC total RNA. This record belongs to a study of blood T cells in healthy people across ages. Findings and caveats of the study: TCR beta diversity, measured per million T cells, fell in a roughly linear way with age. Higher diversity, along with more naive CD4+ cells, distinguished long-lived donors from aged donors.

J lost 5 bases, V lost 0 bases, and 7 bases had no gene match. The CDR3 length is 16 residues. Germline V CDR1 and CDR2: SGHRS, YFSETQ. It was with a sample-barcoded 5' primer and a J-beta primer mix that a second PCR of roughly 7 to 12 cycles was run. Each of the cDNA molecules was tagged by a template-switch adaptor with 12 random nucleotides. TCRdb passed the 5' RACE reads through MiXCR, listing each CDR3 protein once. The sample records 650,000 to 1,000,000 distinct CDR3 sequences, 35% to 50% being singletons. The receptor's source is a man older than 75 in good health. Sequencing was performed on blood. The genes are TRBV5-1 and TRBJ2-1; 8 bases line up with TRBD2. CDR3 DNA sequence: TGCGCCAGCAGCTTGGCGCCGGGACTAGAGAACAATGAGCAGTTCTTC. Protein sequence: CASSLAPGLENNEQFF.